The source of this TCR beta chain is a study of blood T cells in healthy people across ages. Concerning this clonotype: Its antigen is as yet unknown.

A second about 6 to 11 cycle PCR used barcoded and J-beta primers. The authors tagged each cDNA molecule using a template-switch adaptor with 12 random nucleotides. TCRdb reanalysed the 5' RACE reads using MiXCR and keeps one entry per CDR3 protein. The sample carries fewer than 700,000 distinct CDR3 sequences, roughly 48% recorded once. Trimming stripped 2 bases from V and 0 bases from J, with 11 bases between. Germline V lookup: CDR1 MNHNY, CDR2 SVGAGI (reference sequence). This CDR3 is 16 amino acids long. Regarding the study as a whole: Naive T cell percentage showed a strong correlation with TCR beta diversity. Roughly linear declines in TCR beta diversity per million T cells occurred with age. Expanded clonotype changes were possibly confounded by unknown donor CMV status.

The chain combines TRBV6-6 with TRBJ1-5; D perhaps matches TRBD1 (6 bases). The sample comprised blood. This receptor was taken from a man older than 75 in good health. The CDR3 reads CASSYALGGSNQPQHF. CDR3 in DNA: TGTGCCAGCAGTTACGCGCTAGGGGGTAGCAATCAGCCCCAGCATTTT.